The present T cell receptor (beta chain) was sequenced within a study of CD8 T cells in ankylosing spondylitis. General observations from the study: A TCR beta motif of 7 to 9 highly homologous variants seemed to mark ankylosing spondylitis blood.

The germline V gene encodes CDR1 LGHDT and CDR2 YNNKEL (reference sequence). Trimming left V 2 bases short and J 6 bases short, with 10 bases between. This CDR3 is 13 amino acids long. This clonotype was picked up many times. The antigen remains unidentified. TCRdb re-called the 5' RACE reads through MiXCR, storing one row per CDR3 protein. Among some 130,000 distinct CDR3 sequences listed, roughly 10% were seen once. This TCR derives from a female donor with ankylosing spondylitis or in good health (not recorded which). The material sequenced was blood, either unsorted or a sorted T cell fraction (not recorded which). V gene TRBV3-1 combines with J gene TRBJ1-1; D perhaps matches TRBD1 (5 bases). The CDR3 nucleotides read TGTGCCAGCAGCCAATCCGGGACCGCTGAAGCTTTCTTT. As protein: CASSQSGTAEAFF.